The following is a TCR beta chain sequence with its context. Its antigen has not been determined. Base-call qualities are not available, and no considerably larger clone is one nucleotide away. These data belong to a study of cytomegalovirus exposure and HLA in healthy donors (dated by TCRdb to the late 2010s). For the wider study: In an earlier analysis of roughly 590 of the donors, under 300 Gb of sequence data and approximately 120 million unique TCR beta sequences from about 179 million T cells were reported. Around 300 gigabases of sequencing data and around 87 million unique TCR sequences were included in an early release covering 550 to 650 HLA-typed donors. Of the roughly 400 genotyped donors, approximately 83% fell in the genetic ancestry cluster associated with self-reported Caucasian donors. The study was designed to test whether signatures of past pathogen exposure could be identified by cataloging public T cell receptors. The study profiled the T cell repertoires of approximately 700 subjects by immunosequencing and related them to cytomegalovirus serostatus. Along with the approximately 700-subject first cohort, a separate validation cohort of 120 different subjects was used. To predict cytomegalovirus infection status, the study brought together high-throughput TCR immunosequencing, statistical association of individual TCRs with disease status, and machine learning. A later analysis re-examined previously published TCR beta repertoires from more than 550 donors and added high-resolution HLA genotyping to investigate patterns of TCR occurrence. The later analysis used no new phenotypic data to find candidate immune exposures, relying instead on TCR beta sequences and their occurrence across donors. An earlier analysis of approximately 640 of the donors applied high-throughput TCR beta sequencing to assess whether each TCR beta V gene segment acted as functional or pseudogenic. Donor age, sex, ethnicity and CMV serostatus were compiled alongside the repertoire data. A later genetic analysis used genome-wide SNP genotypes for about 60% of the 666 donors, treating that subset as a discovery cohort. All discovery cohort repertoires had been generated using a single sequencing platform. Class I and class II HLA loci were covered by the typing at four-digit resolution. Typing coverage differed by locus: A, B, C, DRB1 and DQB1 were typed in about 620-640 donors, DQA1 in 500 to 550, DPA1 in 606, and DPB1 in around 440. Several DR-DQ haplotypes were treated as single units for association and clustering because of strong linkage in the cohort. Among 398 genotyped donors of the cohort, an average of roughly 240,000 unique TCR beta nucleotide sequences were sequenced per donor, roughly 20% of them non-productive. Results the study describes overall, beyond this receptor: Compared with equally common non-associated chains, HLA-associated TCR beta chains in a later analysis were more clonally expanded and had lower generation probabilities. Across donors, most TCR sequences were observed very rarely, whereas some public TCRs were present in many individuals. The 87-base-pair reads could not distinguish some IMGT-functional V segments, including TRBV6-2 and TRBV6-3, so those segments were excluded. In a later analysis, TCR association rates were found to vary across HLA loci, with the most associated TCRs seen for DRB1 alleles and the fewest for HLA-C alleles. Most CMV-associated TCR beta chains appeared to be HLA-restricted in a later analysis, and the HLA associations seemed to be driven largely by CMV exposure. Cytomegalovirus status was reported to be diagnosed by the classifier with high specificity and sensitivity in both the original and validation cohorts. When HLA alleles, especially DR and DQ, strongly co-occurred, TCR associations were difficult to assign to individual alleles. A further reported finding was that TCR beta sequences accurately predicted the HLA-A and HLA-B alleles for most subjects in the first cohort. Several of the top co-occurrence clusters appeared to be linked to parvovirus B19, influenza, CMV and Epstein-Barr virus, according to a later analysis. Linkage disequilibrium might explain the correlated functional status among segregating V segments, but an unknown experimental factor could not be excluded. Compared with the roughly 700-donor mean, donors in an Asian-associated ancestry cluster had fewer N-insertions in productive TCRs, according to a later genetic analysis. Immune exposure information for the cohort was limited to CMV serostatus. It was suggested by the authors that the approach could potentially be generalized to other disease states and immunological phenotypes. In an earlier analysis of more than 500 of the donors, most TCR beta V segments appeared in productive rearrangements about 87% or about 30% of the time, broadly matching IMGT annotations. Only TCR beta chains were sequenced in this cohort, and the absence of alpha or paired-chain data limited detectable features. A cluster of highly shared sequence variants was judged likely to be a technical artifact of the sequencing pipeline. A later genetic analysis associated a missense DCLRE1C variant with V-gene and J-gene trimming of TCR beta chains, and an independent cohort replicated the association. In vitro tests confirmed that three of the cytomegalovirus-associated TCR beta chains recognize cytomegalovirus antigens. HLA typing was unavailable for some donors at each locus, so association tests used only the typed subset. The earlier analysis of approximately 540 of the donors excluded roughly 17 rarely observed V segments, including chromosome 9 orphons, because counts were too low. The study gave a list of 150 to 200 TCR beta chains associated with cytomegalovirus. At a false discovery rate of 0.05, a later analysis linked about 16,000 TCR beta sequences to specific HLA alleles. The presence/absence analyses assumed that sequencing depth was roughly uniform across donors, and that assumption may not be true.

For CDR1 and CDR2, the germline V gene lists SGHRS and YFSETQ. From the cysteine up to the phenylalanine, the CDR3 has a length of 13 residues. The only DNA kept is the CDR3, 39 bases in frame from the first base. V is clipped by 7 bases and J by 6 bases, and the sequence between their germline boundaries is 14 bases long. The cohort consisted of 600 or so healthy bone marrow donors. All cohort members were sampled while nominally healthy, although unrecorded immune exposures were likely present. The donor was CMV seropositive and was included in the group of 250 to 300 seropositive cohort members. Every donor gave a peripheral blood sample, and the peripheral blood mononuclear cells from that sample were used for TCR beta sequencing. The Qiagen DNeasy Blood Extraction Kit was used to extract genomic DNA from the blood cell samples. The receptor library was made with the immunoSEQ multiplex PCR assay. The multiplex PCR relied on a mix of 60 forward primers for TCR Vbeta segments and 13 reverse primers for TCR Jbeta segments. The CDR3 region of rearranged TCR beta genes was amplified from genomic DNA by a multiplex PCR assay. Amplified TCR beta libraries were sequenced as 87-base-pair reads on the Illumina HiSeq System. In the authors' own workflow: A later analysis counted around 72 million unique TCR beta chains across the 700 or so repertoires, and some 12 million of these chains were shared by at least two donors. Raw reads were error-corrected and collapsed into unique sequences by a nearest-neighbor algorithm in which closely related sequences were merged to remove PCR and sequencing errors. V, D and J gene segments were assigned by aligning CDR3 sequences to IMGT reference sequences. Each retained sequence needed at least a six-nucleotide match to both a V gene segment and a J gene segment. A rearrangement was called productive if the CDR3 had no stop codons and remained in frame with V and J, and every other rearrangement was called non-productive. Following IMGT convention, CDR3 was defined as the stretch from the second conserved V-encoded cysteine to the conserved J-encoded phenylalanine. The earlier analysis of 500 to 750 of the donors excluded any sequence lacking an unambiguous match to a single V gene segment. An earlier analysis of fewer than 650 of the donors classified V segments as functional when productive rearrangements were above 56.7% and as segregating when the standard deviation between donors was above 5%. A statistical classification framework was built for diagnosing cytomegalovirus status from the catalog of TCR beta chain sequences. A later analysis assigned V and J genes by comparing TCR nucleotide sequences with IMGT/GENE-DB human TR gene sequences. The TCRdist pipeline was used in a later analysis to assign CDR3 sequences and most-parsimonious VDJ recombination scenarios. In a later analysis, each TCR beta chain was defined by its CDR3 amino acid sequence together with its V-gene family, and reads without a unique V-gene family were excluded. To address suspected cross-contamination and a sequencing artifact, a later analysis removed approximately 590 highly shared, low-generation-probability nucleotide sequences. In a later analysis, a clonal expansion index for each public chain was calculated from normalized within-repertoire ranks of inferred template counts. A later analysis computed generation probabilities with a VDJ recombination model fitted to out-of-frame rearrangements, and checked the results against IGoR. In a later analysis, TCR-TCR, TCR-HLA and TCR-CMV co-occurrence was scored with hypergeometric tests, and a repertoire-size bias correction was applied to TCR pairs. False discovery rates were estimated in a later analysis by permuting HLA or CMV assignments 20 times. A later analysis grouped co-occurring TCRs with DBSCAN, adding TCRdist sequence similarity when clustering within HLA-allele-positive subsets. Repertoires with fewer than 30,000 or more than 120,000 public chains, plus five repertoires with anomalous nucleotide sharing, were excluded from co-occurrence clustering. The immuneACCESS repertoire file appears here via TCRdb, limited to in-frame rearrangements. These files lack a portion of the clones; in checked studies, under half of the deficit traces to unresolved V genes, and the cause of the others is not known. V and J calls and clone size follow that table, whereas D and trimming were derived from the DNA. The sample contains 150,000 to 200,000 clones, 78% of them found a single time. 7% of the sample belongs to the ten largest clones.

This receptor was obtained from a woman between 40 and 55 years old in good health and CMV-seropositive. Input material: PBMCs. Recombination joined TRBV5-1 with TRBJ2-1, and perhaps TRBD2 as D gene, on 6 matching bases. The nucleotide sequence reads TGCGCCAGCTCGGATGGGACTCGCAATGAGCAGTTCTTC. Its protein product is CASSDGTRNEQFF.